The 15 T cell receptor beta chains in this list originate from one sample, sequenced in a study of regulatory T cells in long-lasting Graves disease. Time point here: persistent/refractory GD, antithyroid drugs over 5 years with positive TRAb. TCR sequences were obtained from RNA taken from PBMCs. According to the study, TCR beta libraries were built with iRepertoire HTBI primers and CDR3-region Arm-PCR. In TCRdb, the multiplex PCR reads were re-called with MiXCR into one record per CDR3 protein. The table lists approximately 690,000 distinct CDR3 sequences, 30% of them singletons. The source was peripheral blood mononuclear cells (PBMCs), collected when the disease was refractory, from a patient treated with antithyroid drugs. The receptors were gathered from a female donor with Graves disease.

V and J are TRBV15 and TRBJ1-4; D is possibly TRBD1 (5 bases). This CDR3 is 14 amino acids long. Germline V lookup: CDR1 LNHNV, CDR2 YYDKDF (reference sequence). Trimming took off 10 bases at V and 5 bases at J, with 17 bases between the two ends. CDR3 DNA sequence: TGTGCCATCAGGCGGCGAGAGGGGAATGAAAAACTGTTTTTT. It translates to CAIRRREGNEKLFF.

V and J are TRBV7-6 and TRBJ2-2, with D hard to call. V was shortened by 2 bases and J by 2 bases, with 9 bases between the two germline ends. The CDR3 runs to 15 residues. Germline CDR1 reads SGHVS; CDR2 reads FNYEAQ. The CDR3 is CASSLLFGNTGELFF. CDR3 bases: TGTGCCAGCAGCTTATTATTCGGAAACACCGGGGAGCTGTTTTTT.

In this sample, this clonotype turned up a few times. V is TRBV27 and J is TRBJ1-2, with 9 bases lining up with TRBD1. Germline V lookup: CDR1 MNHEY, CDR2 SMNVEV (reference sequence). V trimming: 5 bases; J trimming: 4 bases; junction bases outside the gene matches: 8. This CDR3 has 15 residues. CDR3 protein: CASSSRDRVSYGYTF. DNA of the CDR3: TGTGCCAGCAGTAGCCGGGACAGGGTGTCCTATGGCTACACCTTC.

The gene calls are TRBV30 and TRBJ1-2; 7 positions match TRBD1. Per the germline V gene, CDR1 is GTSNPN and CDR2 is SVGIG (reference sequence). The CDR3 loop spans 13 amino acids. V dropped 2 bases and J dropped 5; count of bases not matched to a gene: 5. Here the CDR3 DNA reads TGTGCCTGGAGTCTACGACAGGGATATGGCTACACCTTC. Protein: CAWSLRQGYGYTF.

The table lists this clonotype with a few counts. The chain combines TRBV5-1 with TRBJ1-2; 7 bases match TRBD1. Germline CDR1 is SGHRS and CDR2 is YFSETQ. V shed 6 bases, J shed 2 bases, and the junction held 10 bases outside the gene matches. CDR3 length: 15 amino acids. CDR3 in DNA: TGCGCCAGCATAACGGGACCGGGACAGAACTATGGCTACACCTTC. Protein product: CASITGPGQNYGYTF.

The gene calls are TRBV19 and TRBJ1-1; possibly TRBD1 for D (5 bases). The CDR3 is made up of 14 amino acids. Germline V lookup: CDR1 LNHDA, CDR2 SQIVND (reference sequence). V lost 5 bases and J 1 base, leaving 11 bases between the germline ends. The CDR3 spells CASSWPGQNTEAFF. The CDR3 coding sequence is TGTGCCAGTAGTTGGCCCGGACAGAACACTGAAGCTTTCTTT.

The rearrangement uses TRBV5-6 and TRBJ1-1; D is unresolved. V dropped 0 bases and J dropped 6 bases, with 9 bases sitting between them. Germline-derived CDR1 and CDR2 are SGHDT and YYEEEE. This CDR3 has 13 residues. As DNA, the CDR3 is TGTGCCAGCAGCTTGGGGGCAATCCCTGAAGCTTTCTTT. Residues: CASSLGAIPEAFF.

The rearrangement links TRBV5-1 to TRBJ1-1; TRBD1 aligns across 7 bases. The CDR3 sequence is 15 residues long. Looked up from germline, CDR1 is SGHRS and CDR2 is YFSETQ. J lost 0 bases, V lost 4 bases, and 6 bases had no gene match. The CDR3 here is CASSMGGTVNTEAFF. In DNA form, the CDR3 reads TGCGCCAGCAGCATGGGTGGGACAGTGAACACTGAAGCTTTCTTT.

This clonotype was found many times. The chain has TRBV11-2 and TRBJ2-4; 9 bases map to TRBD2. The CDR3 length is 16 residues. The V gene end was trimmed by 5 bases and the J gene end by 2 bases; junction bases not matched to a gene: 7. Germline CDR1 is SGHAT and CDR2 is FQNNGV. The CDR3 here is CASSRPSGITKNIQYF. The CDR3 bases are TGTGCCAGCAGCCGCCCTAGCGGGATAACCAAAAACATTCAGTACTTC.

V gene TRBV11-2 combines with J gene TRBJ1-2; TRBD1 matches at 10 bases. CDR3 size: 17 residues. V trimming: 7 bases; J trimming: 4 bases; junction bases outside the gene matches: 15. Germline CDR1 SGHAT, CDR2 FQNNGV. DNA of the CDR3: TGTGCCAGCAAGTTACGTCCCCCGGGACAGGGGACCTATGGCTACACCTTC. This encodes CASKLRPPGQGTYGYTF.

The chain couples TRBV2 to TRBJ2-1, with 11 nucleotides matching TRBD1. The V segment lost 8 bases and the J segment 2 bases; nucleotides outside the gene matches: 5. The CDR3 runs 15 residues. Germline V CDR1 and CDR2: SNHLY, FYNNEI. This CDR3 reads CASRGDRGAYNEQFF. In DNA, the CDR3 is TGTGCCAGCCGAGGGGACAGGGGGGCCTACAATGAGCAGTTCTTC.

This clonotype appeared many times. This rearrangement joins TRBV13 to TRBJ1-6; D not resolved. CDR3 length: 15 residues. The V end lost 5 bases, the J end lost 5 bases, and 13 bases lay between the germline ends. Germline V gene data show CDR1 as PRHDT and CDR2 as FYEKMQ (reference sequence). The CDR3 is CASSHEQRDNSPLHF. CDR3 nucleotides: TGTGCCAGCAGCCACGAACAGCGAGATAATTCACCCCTCCACTTT.

V gene TRBV20-1 combines with J gene TRBJ2-5; D is undetermined. The CDR3 is made up of 12 amino acids. The germline V and J ends were trimmed by 8 bases and 1 base, with 11 bases remaining between them. The germline V gene encodes CDR1 DFQATT and CDR2 SNEGSKA (reference sequence). The CDR3 DNA is TGCAGTTTCGGACGGATCCAAGAGACCCAGTACTTC. Translated: CSFGRIQETQYF.

The chain recombines TRBV6-5 with TRBJ2-5; TRBD2 agrees at 10 bases. V lost 0 bases to trimming and J lost 5 bases; unmatched junction nucleotides: 12. CDR3 size: 18 residues. The V gene's germline CDR1 is MNHEY and CDR2 SVGAGI. CDR3 in amino acids: CASSYSWASGRAGETQYF. DNA of the CDR3: TGTGCCAGCAGTTACTCATGGGCTAGCGGGAGAGCGGGTGAGACCCAGTACTTC.

This clonotype was seen many times. The rearrangement joins TRBV7-2 to TRBJ1-1, with D possibly TRBD1 on 6 matching bases. CDR1 and CDR2 from the germline V gene are SGHTA and FQGNSA. The V and J ends lost 1 base and 6 bases respectively, with 9 bases between them. This CDR3 is built from 13 residues. The CDR3 DNA reads TGTGCCAGCAGCTTAGACAGGGTTTCTGAAGCTTTCTTT. Protein: CASSLDRVSEAFF.